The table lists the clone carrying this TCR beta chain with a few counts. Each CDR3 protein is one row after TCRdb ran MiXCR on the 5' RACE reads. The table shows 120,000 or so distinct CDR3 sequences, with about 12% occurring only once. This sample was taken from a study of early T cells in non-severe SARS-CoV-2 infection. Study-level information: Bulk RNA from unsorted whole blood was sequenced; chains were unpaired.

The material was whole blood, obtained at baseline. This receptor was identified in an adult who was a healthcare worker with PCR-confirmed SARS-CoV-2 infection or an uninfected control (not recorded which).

In DNA, the CDR3 is TGTGCCAGCAGTGACGCCTCCGGCACTTGGGGTACCCAGTACTTC. It is translated as CASSDASGTWGTQYF. This rearrangement joins TRBV27 to TRBJ2-5; no clear D gene. V lost 5 bases, J lost 8 bases, and 21 bases lay in between. The germline V gene encodes CDR1 MNHEY and CDR2 SMNVEV (reference sequence). The CDR3 has 15 residues.